The present TCR beta chain was sequenced within a study of regulatory T cells in long-lasting Graves disease. On the study more broadly: Recently diagnosed Graves' patients had received antithyroid drugs for under 3 months. Study outcomes and limitations: Those with persistent Graves' had less TCR diversity than newly diagnosed patients.

Indicated time point: newly diagnosed GD, antithyroid drugs for less than 3 months. Extracted PBMC RNA gave rise to the TCR library. Both iRepertoire HTBI primers and Arm-PCR of CDR3 regions were used to build the TCR beta libraries. A single record per CDR3 protein comes from TCRdb applying MiXCR to the multiplex PCR reads. The table shows over 500,000 distinct CDR3 sequences, with roughly 15% occurring only once. Per the germline V gene, CDR1 is MNHEY and CDR2 is SVGEGT. V was clipped by 3 bases and J by 4 bases, with 12 bases between them. The CDR3 sequence is 14 residues long. Note on this clonotype: Its antigen is unidentified.

The sample was also linked to a second study, of T cells in Graves' hyperthyroidism and ophthalmopathy. That paper adds: HTBI primers drove first-round RT-PCR of the TCR CDR3.

The V gene is TRBV6-2 or TRBV6-3, the J gene TRBJ1-2; maybe TRBD1 (5 bases). Source: peripheral blood mononuclear cells (PBMCs), taken at new diagnosis, from a patient treated with antithyroid drugs. The TCR originated in a man aged 18 to 30 with Graves disease. The chain's CDR3 is CASSYRGRSYGYTF. CDR3 coding DNA: TGTGCCAGCAGTTATCGGGGCCGATCCTATGGCTACACCTTC.